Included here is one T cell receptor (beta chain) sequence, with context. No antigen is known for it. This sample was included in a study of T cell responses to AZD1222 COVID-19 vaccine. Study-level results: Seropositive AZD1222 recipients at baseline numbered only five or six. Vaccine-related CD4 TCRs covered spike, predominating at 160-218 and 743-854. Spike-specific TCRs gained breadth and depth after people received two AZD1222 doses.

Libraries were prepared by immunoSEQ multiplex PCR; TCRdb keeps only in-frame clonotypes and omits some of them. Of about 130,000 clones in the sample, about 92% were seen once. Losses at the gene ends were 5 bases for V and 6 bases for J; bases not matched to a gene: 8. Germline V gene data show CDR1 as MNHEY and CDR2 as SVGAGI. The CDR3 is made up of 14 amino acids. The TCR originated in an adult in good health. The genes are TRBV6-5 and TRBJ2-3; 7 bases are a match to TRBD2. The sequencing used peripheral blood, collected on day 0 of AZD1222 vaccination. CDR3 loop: CASSLRVGGDTQYF. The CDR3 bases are TGTGCCAGCAGTCTTCGCGTGGGGGGGGATACGCAGTATTTT.